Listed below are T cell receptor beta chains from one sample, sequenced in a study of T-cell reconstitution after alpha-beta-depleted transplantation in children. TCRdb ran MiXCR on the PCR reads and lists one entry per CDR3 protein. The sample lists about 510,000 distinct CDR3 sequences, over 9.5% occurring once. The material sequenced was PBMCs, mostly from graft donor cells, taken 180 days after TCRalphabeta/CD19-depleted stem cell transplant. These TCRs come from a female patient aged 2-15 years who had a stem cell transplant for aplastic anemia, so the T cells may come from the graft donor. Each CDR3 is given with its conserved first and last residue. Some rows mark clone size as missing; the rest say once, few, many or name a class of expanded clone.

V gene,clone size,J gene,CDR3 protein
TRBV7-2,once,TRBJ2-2,CASSLLGDTGELFF
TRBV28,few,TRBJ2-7,CASSFSEVLRYEQYF
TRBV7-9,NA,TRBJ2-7,CASSLFPGGTYEQYF
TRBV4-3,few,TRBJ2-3,CASSQDGPRDRVITDTQYF
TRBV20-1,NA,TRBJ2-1,CSASPSGRGTYNERFF
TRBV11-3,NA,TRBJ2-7,CASRIRVLTYEQYF
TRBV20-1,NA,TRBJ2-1,CSGLKGTSASYNEQFF
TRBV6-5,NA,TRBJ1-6,CASSFGVQRESPLHF
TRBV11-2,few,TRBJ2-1,CASSLVQGHNEQFF
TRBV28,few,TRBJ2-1,CASSFEGNEQFF
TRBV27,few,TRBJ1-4,CASSAVGQVLNEKLFF
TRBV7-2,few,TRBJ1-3,CASSLWTGVSGNTIYF
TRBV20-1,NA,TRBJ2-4,CSAIDPAGRSGNIQYF
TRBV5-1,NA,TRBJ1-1,CASSPTGMPMNTEAFF
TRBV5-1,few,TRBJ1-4,CASSFAPRTTNEKLFF
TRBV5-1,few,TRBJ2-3,CASSSLGLGAGAGDTQYF
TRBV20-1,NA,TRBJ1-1,CRAEADMNTEAFF
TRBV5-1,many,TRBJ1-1,CASSPLGTGLGTEAFF
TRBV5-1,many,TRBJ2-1,CASSITSVLYNEQFF
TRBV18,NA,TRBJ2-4,CASSPADLNIQYF
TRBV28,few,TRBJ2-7,CASSFKWEWVREQYF
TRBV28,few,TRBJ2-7,CASSWENAQQYF
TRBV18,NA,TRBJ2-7,CASSPSLAVSYEQYF
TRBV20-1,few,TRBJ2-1,CSARDGARSYNEQFF
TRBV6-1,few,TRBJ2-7,CASSRGGAGETGEQYF
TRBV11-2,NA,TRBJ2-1,CASSLGFWVADYNEQFF
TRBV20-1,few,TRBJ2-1,CSVGAPSSYNEQFF
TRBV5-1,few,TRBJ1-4,CASSGGRRNEKLFF
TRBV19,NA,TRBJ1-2,CASSIDTLIYGYTF
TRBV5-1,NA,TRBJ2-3,CASSQPSGATDTQYF
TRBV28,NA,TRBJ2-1,CASRAVNNEQFF
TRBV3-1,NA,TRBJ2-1,CASSPNRGEGEQFF
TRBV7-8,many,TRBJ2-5,CASSVNSGALETQYF
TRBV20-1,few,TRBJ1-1,CSARYSRARGAFF
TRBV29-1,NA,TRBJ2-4,CSAMWRGANMQYF
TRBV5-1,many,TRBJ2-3,CASSRQASTDTQYF
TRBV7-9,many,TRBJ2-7,CASSSTTPGGRYEQYF
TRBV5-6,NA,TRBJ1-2,CASRTEWGVNYGYTF
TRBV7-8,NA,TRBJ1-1,CASSSSPGTGDTEAFF
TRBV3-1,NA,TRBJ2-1,CASSRLTSGSDNEQFF
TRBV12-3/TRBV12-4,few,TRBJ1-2,CASSLVGTGWGYTF
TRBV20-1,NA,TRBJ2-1,CSASARTSGDPFSSYNEQFF
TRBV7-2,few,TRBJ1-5,CASSLTMLGINQPQHF
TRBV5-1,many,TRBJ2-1,CASSLRLAGEAYNEQFF
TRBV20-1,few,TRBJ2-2,CSAARGTGELFF
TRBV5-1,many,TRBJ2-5,CASSFQGPQETQYF